One sample yielded the 2 T cell receptor beta chains listed below, sequenced in a study of spatial heterogeneity in lung cancer. TCRdb called the 5' RACE reads again in MiXCR, with one record for every CDR3 protein. The table includes tens of thousands of distinct CDR3 sequences, 12% detected once. Time point defined: sample taken at primary tumor resection. No cell sorting; template was whole RNA from tumor, lung tissue or PBMC. This specimen was PBMCs, taken at surgery. These receptors were collected from a female donor with early-stage non-small cell lung cancer.

The V call is TRBV6-6, the J call TRBJ1-2; D perhaps matches TRBD1 (5 bases). Trimming stripped 7 bases from V and 4 bases from J, with 13 bases between. This CDR3 is 13 amino acids long. CDR1 is MNHNY, CDR2 SVGAGI, per germline (reference sequence). The CDR3 DNA follows: TGTGCCAGCACCCAGGGAAGCCCCTATGGCTACACCTTC. This gives the protein CASTQGSPYGYTF.

The chain recombines TRBV7-6 with TRBJ2-7, with 7 nucleotides matching TRBD2. This CDR3 region has 15 residues. Trimming at V came to 0 bases and at J to 2 bases, leaving 4 bases not matched to a gene. The germline V gene has CDR1 SGHVS and CDR2 FNYEAQ. The CDR3 DNA sequence: TGTGCCAGCAGCTTAGCAGCGGGACGGGCCTACGAGCAGTACTTC. As protein: CASSLAAGRAYEQYF.